This entry lists 22 T cell receptor beta chains sequenced from one sample in a study of early T cells in non-severe SARS-CoV-2 infection. One entry per CDR3 protein results from TCRdb running MiXCR on the 5' RACE reads. This table has about 110,000 distinct CDR3 sequences, around 12% appearing once. Source: whole blood, taken at baseline. The receptor set was obtained from an adult who was a healthcare worker with PCR-confirmed SARS-CoV-2 infection or an uninfected control (not recorded which).

This chain connects TRBV30 to TRBJ2-1; 12 nucleotides match TRBD2. V shed 4 bases, J shed 5 bases, and the junction held 9 bases outside the gene matches. The CDR3 covers 16 residues. The V gene's germline CDR1 is GTSNPN and CDR2 SVGIG (reference sequence). CDR3 sequence: CAWTRGTSGRDNEQFF. CDR3 DNA sequence: TGTGCCTGGACCCGTGGGACTAGCGGGCGGGACAATGAGCAGTTCTTC.

In its sample, this clonotype was seen many times. The chain joins TRBV5-1 to TRBJ2-7, with 9 bases matching TRBD2. V trimming: 8 bases; J trimming: 4 bases; junction bases outside the gene matches: 7. The CDR3 has 13 residues. Germline-derived CDR1 and CDR2 are SGHRS and YFSETQ. CDR3 in amino acids: CARLAGQLYEQYF. In DNA form, the CDR3 reads TGCGCCAGGCTAGCGGGACAACTTTACGAGCAGTACTTC.

A note on this clonotype: A junction end diverges from the germline sequence, so it may reflect a read error. This chain connects TRBV12-3 or TRBV12-4 to TRBJ2-2, with unresolved D. The CDR3 sequence is 14 residues long. The CDR3 nucleotides read TGCGCCAGCAGCATAAAGGGGAACACCGGGGAGCTGTTTTTT. Translating it yields CASSIKGNTGELFF.

This clonotype was counted between two and nine times. The genes are TRBV6-5 and TRBJ2-7; 8 bases match TRBD1. The CDR3 is 14 residues long. CDR1 is MNHEY, CDR2 SVGAGI, per germline. Unmatched junction bases numbered 6, after V lost 7 bases and J lost 1 base. The CDR3 region is CASTRDRRSYEQYF. The CDR3 bases are TGTGCCAGCACCCGGGACAGGAGATCCTACGAGCAGTACTTC.

The chain uses TRBV6-5 and TRBJ2-7; D ambiguous. The CDR3 consists of 13 residues. Trimming took 6 bases from V and 0 from J, leaving 9 bases between them. Germline V lookup: CDR1 MNHEY, CDR2 SVGAGI. The CDR3 protein is CASRMPYSYEQYF. The CDR3 DNA reads as TGTGCCAGCAGGATGCCGTACTCCTACGAGCAGTACTTC.

The chain carries TRBV2 and TRBJ1-5; weak D call: TRBD1 (6 bases). Trimming shortened V by 7 bases and J by 2 bases, and 15 bases separated the two germline ends. Germline CDR1 and CDR2: SNHLY and FYNNEI. This CDR3 is built from 15 residues. The CDR3 here is CASKAGRGGNQPQHF. In nucleotides, the CDR3 is TGTGCCAGCAAGGCGGGCAGGGGAGGCAATCAGCCCCAGCATTTT.

This clonotype turned up a few times. The gene calls are TRBV1 and TRBJ1-5; the table calls TRBD1, which could not be checked here. TRBV1 is described as a pseudogene. This CDR3 is built from 15 residues. The CDR3: CTSSQGMPGGQPQHF. The CDR3 nucleotides are TGCACCAGCAGCCAAGGGATGCCCGGCGGTCAGCCCCAGCATTTT.

There are a few counts of this clonotype. The chain combines TRBV3-1 with TRBJ1-2; D gene ambiguous. Germline V gene sequence: CDR1 LGHDT, CDR2 YNNKEL (reference sequence). The CDR3 length is 15 residues. The V and J ends lost 4 bases and 4 bases respectively, with 16 bases between them. The CDR3 DNA follows: TGTGCCAGCAGCCCGGGCCCACTGGATTCCTATGGCTACACCTTC. It specifies CASSPGPLDSYGYTF.

Only a few counts were recorded for this clonotype. The chain combines TRBV5-1 with TRBJ1-4; 8 bases agree with TRBD1. The J segment lost 0 bases and the V segment lost 4 bases, leaving 5 bases of the junction unmatched. CDR1 SGHRS and CDR2 YFSETQ come from the germline V gene. CDR3 length: 16 amino acids. CDR3 nucleotides: TGCGCCAGCAGCCGGACAGGGATCACAACTAATGAAAAACTGTTTTTT. Translated: CASSRTGITTNEKLFF. Using reference TRBV5-1 and TRBJ1-4 for the parts outside the CDR3, the full variable domain is KAGVTQTPRYLIKTRGQQVTLSCSPISGHRSVSWYQQTPGQGLQFLFEYFSETQRNKGNFPGRFSGRQFSNSRSEMNVSTLELGDSALYLCASSRTGITTNEKLFFGSGTQLSVL.

The J gene is TRBJ1-5, the V gene TRBV7-9; TRBD1 aligns across 9 bases. The CDR3 runs to 15 residues. Trimming removed 5 bases from V and 5 bases from J; junction bases left unmatched: 7. Germline CDR1 and CDR2: SEHNR and FQNEAQ (reference sequence). CDR3: CASSPTGQGYQPQHF. Here the CDR3 DNA reads TGTGCCAGCAGCCCGACCGGACAGGGGTATCAGCCCCAGCATTTT.

The chain carries TRBV14 and TRBJ2-7; D tentatively reads TRBD1 or TRBD2 (5 bases each). The CDR3 has 17 residues. Germline CDR1 reads SGHDN; CDR2 reads FVKESK. Trimming removed 4 bases at V and 2 bases at J, with 21 bases between. For the CDR3, the DNA is TGTGCCAGCAGCCGATCGATGGGACGGCGATTTACCTACGAGCAGTACTTC. It translates to CASSRSMGRRFTYEQYF.

V usage is TRBV11-1 and J usage is TRBJ2-2, with D tentatively TRBD1 or TRBD2 (6 bases each). Trimming pared 5 bases from V and 6 bases from J, leaving 10 bases between. Germline CDR1 reads SGHAT; CDR2 reads FQDESV (reference sequence). CDR3 length: 13 amino acids. CDR3 amino acids: CASSGGTSGELFF. The CDR3 coding sequence is TGTGCCAGCAGCGGAGGGACATCCGGGGAGCTGTTTTTT. Drawing the rest from reference TRBV11-1 and TRBJ2-2, the complete variable domain is EAEVAQSPRYKITEKSQAVAFWCDPISGHATLYWYRQILGQGPELLVQFQDESVVDDSQLPKDRFSAERLKGVDSTLKIQPAELGDSAMYLCASSGGTSGELFFGEGSRLTVL.

The J gene is TRBJ1-1, the V gene TRBV6-1; TRBD1 might be the D (5 bases). CDR1 MNHNS and CDR2 SASEGT come from the germline V gene. The CDR3 length is 14 residues. V was shortened by 4 bases and J by 10 bases, with 19 bases between the two germline ends. The DNA of the CDR3 is TGTGCCAGCAGTGTTTTACAGGAGCGGCCCGGAGCTTTCTTT. Protein sequence: CASSVLQERPGAFF.

In this sample, this clonotype turned up a few times. The chain is built from TRBV14 and TRBJ2-2; no reliable D call. Trimming removed 6 bases at V and 1 base at J, with 9 bases between. Germline V gene data show CDR1 as SGHDN and CDR2 as FVKESK. This CDR3 is 14 amino acids long. The CDR3 sequence is CASRMSGNTGELFF. CDR3 coding DNA: TGTGCCAGCAGAATGTCGGGGAACACCGGGGAGCTGTTTTTT. Supplemented by reference TRBV14 and TRBJ2-2, the full variable domain reads EAGVTQFPSHSVIEKGQTVTLRCDPISGHDNLYWYRRVMGKEIKFLLHFVKESKQDESGMPNNRFLAERTGGTYSTLKVQPAELEDSGVYFCASRMSGNTGELFFGEGSRLTVL.

This chain joins TRBV20-1 and TRBJ2-1; 7 bases align to TRBD2. The CDR3 is 14 amino acids. V was pared by 1 base and J by 9 bases, with 9 bases of the junction left unmatched. Germline V gene data show CDR1 as DFQATT and CDR2 as SNEGSKA (reference sequence). The CDR3 sequence is CSARAGGVFGEQFF. CDR3 bases: TGCAGTGCTAGAGCTGGGGGGGTCTTCGGTGAGCAGTTCTTC.

The chain has TRBV3-1 and TRBJ2-2; D could derive from TRBD1 or TRBD2 (5 bases each). Trimming pared 1 base from V and 3 bases from J, leaving 12 bases between. Looked up from germline, CDR1 is LGHDT and CDR2 is YNNKEL (reference sequence). The CDR3 has 16 amino acids. The CDR3 DNA reads as TGTGCCAGCAGCCAAGGGGGACCTCCCGACACCGGGGAGCTGTTTTTT. Its translation is CASSQGGPPDTGELFF.

The CDR3 protein is CASSYSSVDYGYTF. CDR3 coding DNA: TGTGCCAGCAGTTACAGTTCGGTGGACTATGGCTACACCTTC. The chain recombines TRBV6-5 with TRBJ1-2, with unresolved D. Germline V gene lookup returns CDR1 MNHEY and CDR2 SVGAGI. The CDR3 is made up of 14 amino acids. V was cut by 2 bases and J by 3 bases, with 10 bases left in between.

V is TRBV24-1 and J is TRBJ2-6; D is possibly TRBD2 (6 bases). Looked up from germline, CDR1 is KGHDR and CDR2 is SFDVKD. The CDR3 loop spans 14 amino acids. Trimming shortened V by 6 bases and J by 4 bases, and 9 bases separated the two germline ends. The CDR3 nucleotides read TGTGCCACCAGTCGGGAGTCCGGGGCCAACGTCCTGACTTTC. This encodes CATSRESGANVLTF.

This clonotype was observed a handful of times. The chain combines TRBV12-3 or TRBV12-4 with TRBJ2-7; possible D gene TRBD1, 6 bases. Between the trimmed V and J ends, which lost 3 bases and 4 bases, there was a span of 16 bases. This CDR3 region has 15 residues. CDR3: CASSFLQGPGYEQYF. The CDR3 nucleotides read TGTGCCAGCAGTTTCTTACAGGGCCCGGGGTACGAGCAGTACTTC.

At least ten counts were recorded for this clonotype. V gene TRBV10-3 combines with J gene TRBJ2-2, with TRBD1 as a possible D gene (5 bases). Trimming removed 3 bases at V and 0 bases at J, with 11 bases between. This CDR3 region has 16 residues. Germline V lookup: CDR1 ENHRY, CDR2 SYGVKD. This CDR3 is CAISEGPGTNTGELFF. The CDR3 nucleotides are TGTGCCATCAGTGAAGGGCCAGGGACGAACACCGGGGAGCTGTTTTTT.

This clonotype was observed a few times. V gene TRBV6-2 or TRBV6-3 combines with J gene TRBJ1-1, with a possible D match to TRBD1 (5 bases). From germline, CDR1 is MNHEY and CDR2 SVGEGT. The CDR3 loop spans 14 amino acids. Trimming took off 6 bases at V and 0 bases at J, with 11 bases between the two ends. CDR3 coding DNA: TGTGCCAGCAGACGGGACGGATTGAACACTGAAGCTTTCTTT. This codes for CASRRDGLNTEAFF.

The chain has TRBV20-1 and TRBJ2-7, with TRBD1 matching 10 bases. The CDR3 has 15 amino acids. CDR1 and CDR2 from the germline V gene are DFQATT and SNEGSKA (reference sequence). V was clipped by 0 bases and J by 1 base; unmatched bases: 3. DNA for the CDR3: TGCAGTGCTAGAGATGGGGACAGGGGTTCCTACGAGCAGTACTTC. As protein: CSARDGDRGSYEQYF.